This section outlines one T cell receptor (beta chain) sequence together with its context. This specimen comes from a study of T cell changes during pregnancy in multiple sclerosis. The CDR3 length is 16 residues. The junction had 10 bases not matched to a gene; V was cut back by 4 bases and J by 4 bases. Germline V gene sequence: CDR1 MGHRA, CDR2 YSYEKL. Method: immunoSEQ multiplex PCR; TCRdb's copy keeps in-frame clones and lacks some. The table includes under 70,000 clones, more than 80% detected once. The chain joins TRBV4-1 to TRBJ1-1; 9 bases line up with TRBD1. The starting material was CD4+ T cells from peripheral blood mononuclear cells, obtained after pregnancy. The TCR originated in a female donor in good health, enrolled as a control in a pregnancy study. As DNA, the CDR3 is TGCGCCAGCAGCCGAGAAAGACAGGGGGGGGGCACTGAAGCTTTCTTT. Its protein product is CASSRERQGGGTEAFF.